A single sample gave rise to the 22 T cell receptor beta chains below, sequenced in a study of T-cell reconstitution after alpha-beta-depleted transplantation in children. Researchers prepared the TCRbeta library using unique molecular identifiers, the study reports. A single record per CDR3 protein comes from TCRdb applying MiXCR to the PCR reads. This table has about 470,000 distinct CDR3 sequences, 43% appearing once. The sequencing used PBMCs, collected before TCRalphabeta/CD19-depleted stem cell transplant. These receptors originate from a girl aged 2-10 years with aplastic anemia, due to receive a stem cell transplant.

The table lists this clonotype with a few counts. The J gene is TRBJ1-5, the V gene TRBV20-1; D gene ambiguous. This CDR3 spans 15 amino acids. V lost 6 bases, J lost 3 bases, and 18 bases lay in between. In germline, CDR1 is DFQATT, CDR2 SNEGSKA (reference sequence). The CDR3 region has the DNA TGCAGTGCCCTCTTTAGAGTGTACCCCAATCAGCCCCAGCATTTT. Residues: CSALFRVYPNQPQHF.

The chain employs TRBV7-9 and TRBJ1-1, with TRBD1 matching over 9 bases. Germline V gene data show CDR1 as SEHNR and CDR2 as FQNEAQ (reference sequence). The length of the CDR3 is 14 residues. J lost 3 bases, V lost 5 bases, and 4 bases had no gene match. CDR3 coding DNA: TGTGCCAGCAGCCTGGGACAGGGCCACACTGAAGCTTTCTTT. Residues: CASSLGQGHTEAFF.

This clonotype was counted a few times. This chain connects TRBV29-1 to TRBJ2-7; unclear D gene. Germline V CDR1 and CDR2: SQVTM, ANQGSEA. V lost 7 bases and J lost 4, with 29 bases in between. The CDR3 length is 17 residues. In nucleotides, the CDR3 is TGCAGCGCCCTCGGCCGCGCCGCGTCCTTCGTGAATTACGAGCAGTACTTC. Its translation is CSALGRAASFVNYEQYF.

This sequence joins TRBV6-1 and TRBJ2-1; 9 nucleotides agree with TRBD2. The CDR3 is 16 amino acids. V dropped 5 bases and J dropped 0; count of bases not matched to a gene: 5. CDR1 and CDR2 (germline): MNHNS, SASEGT. CDR3 region: CASSPQLAGSYNEQFF. The CDR3 DNA reads as TGTGCCAGCAGTCCTCAACTAGCGGGCTCCTACAATGAGCAGTTCTTC.

This clonotype was detected only a few times. The chain uses TRBV15 and TRBJ1-4; D remains unclear. Germline loops: CDR1 LNHNV, CDR2 YYDKDF (reference sequence). Between the trimmed V and J ends, which lost 1 base and 5 bases, there was a span of 11 bases. The CDR3 consists of 15 residues. The CDR3 DNA follows: TGTGCCACCAGCAGAGGATCAGCAGTGAATGAAAAACTGTTTTTT. Its translation: CATSRGSAVNEKLFF.

The table lists this clonotype with a few counts. The chain uses TRBV15 and TRBJ1-1, with D unresolved. The V end was cut by 0 bases, the J end by 1 base, with 6 bases between. CDR3 length: 14 amino acids. Germline V gives CDR1 LNHNV, CDR2 YYDKDF (reference sequence). CDR3 loop: CATSRDLRNTEAFF. The CDR3 nucleotides read TGTGCCACCAGCAGAGATCTTAGGAACACTGAAGCTTTCTTT.

J is TRBJ2-3 and V is TRBV11-1; 7 bases fit TRBD2. This CDR3 region has 19 residues. The J segment lost 2 bases and the V segment lost 2 bases, leaving 16 bases of the junction unmatched. Germline V gene sequence: CDR1 SGHAT, CDR2 FQDESV (reference sequence). In DNA, the CDR3 is TGTGCCAGCAGCTTACCCCTAGTGGCCCAGCGGGATTACACAGATACGCAGTATTTT. As protein: CASSLPLVAQRDYTDTQYF.

The chain links TRBV20-1 to TRBJ2-1, with D possibly TRBD2 on 5 matching bases. The length of the CDR3 is 15 residues. The V gene's germline CDR1 is DFQATT and CDR2 SNEGSKA (reference sequence). The germline V and J ends were trimmed by 5 bases and 1 base, with 15 bases remaining between them. Here the CDR3 DNA reads TGCAGTGCTTCCTTTGGCGGGTTTTCCTACAATGAGCAGTTCTTC. It yields the protein CSASFGGFSYNEQFF.

V is TRBV6-2 or TRBV6-3 and J is TRBJ2-1; 9 bases are a match to TRBD2. The CDR3 contains 19 residues. Germline V CDR1 and CDR2: MNHEY, SVGEGT. The J segment lost 1 base and the V segment lost 5 bases, leaving 15 bases of the junction unmatched. CDR3 loop: CASSGSSGSGWGSYNEQFF. In DNA form, the CDR3 reads TGTGCCAGCAGTGGTAGTAGCGGGAGTGGATGGGGGTCCTACAATGAGCAGTTCTTC.

A single count supports this clonotype. The V gene is TRBV29-1, the J gene TRBJ2-3; TRBD1 agrees at 9 bases. CDR1 SQVTM and CDR2 ANQGSEA come from the germline V gene. The CDR3 runs to 13 residues. The V and J ends lost 5 bases and 3 bases, in that order; junction bases with no gene match: 3. The DNA of the CDR3 is TGCAGCGTTATCGGGACAGGGACAGATACGCAGTATTTT. Its protein is CSVIGTGTDTQYF.

This clonotype was counted between two and nine times. This chain joins TRBV4-3 and TRBJ2-6, with TRBD2 as a possible D gene (5 bases). Germline CDR1 is LGHNA and CDR2 is YSLEER. CDR3 length equals 18 residues. Trimming stripped 1 base from V and 0 bases from J, with 13 bases between. Here the CDR3 reads CASSQGRMADSGANVLTF. In nucleotides, the CDR3 is TGCGCCAGCAGCCAAGGGAGGATGGCCGACTCTGGGGCCAACGTCCTGACTTTC.

The chain links TRBV15 to TRBJ2-7, with D possibly being TRBD1 or TRBD2 (5 bases each). V shed 0 bases and J shed 0 bases, with 9 bases lying between them. The CDR3 is 15 residues long. Germline V lookup: CDR1 LNHNV, CDR2 YYDKDF (reference sequence). DNA for the CDR3: TGTGCCACCAGCAGAGATCCGAGGGGCTCCTACGAGCAGTACTTC. Residues: CATSRDPRGSYEQYF.

This chain uses TRBV6-1 with TRBJ1-2, with TRBD1 matching 9 bases. This CDR3 spans 13 amino acids. Germline CDR1 reads MNHNS; CDR2 reads SASEGT. J lost 6 bases, V lost 6 bases, and 5 bases had no gene match. This chain's CDR3 is CASSTQGADGYTF. The DNA for the CDR3 is TGTGCCAGCAGCACACAGGGGGCTGATGGCTACACCTTC.

The table lists this clonotype with a few counts. J is TRBJ1-1 and V is TRBV12-3 or TRBV12-4; D might be TRBD1 (6 bases). CDR3 size: 15 residues. Trimming removed 5 bases from V and 5 bases from J, with 18 bases in between. CDR3 bases: TGTGCCAGCAGTCCATTACAGGGCAGGATTACTGAAGCTTTCTTT. The encoded protein is CASSPLQGRITEAFF.

The chain has TRBV5-4 and TRBJ2-7; D is ambiguous. CDR1 is SGHNT and CDR2 is YYREEE in the germline V gene (reference sequence). Deletions cut 0 bases from V and 3 bases from J, with 10 bases between. The CDR3 extends over 14 amino acids. For the CDR3, the DNA is TGTGCCAGCAGCTTGGATCTGGCCCTCTACGAGCAGTACTTC. Its protein product is CASSLDLALYEQYF. Using reference TRBV5-4 and TRBJ2-7 for the parts outside the CDR3, the full variable domain is ETGVTQSPTHLIKTRGQQVTLRCSSQSGHNTVSWYQQALGQGPQFIFQYYREEENGRGNFPPRFSGLQFPNYSSELNVNALELDDSALYLCASSLDLALYEQYFGPGTRLTVT.

This clonotype was recorded once. CDR3 DNA sequence: TGTGCCAGCACCCCACTAGCGGGAAACCGAAGGTCCCACAATGAGCAGTTCTTC. Protein: CASTPLAGNRRSHNEQFF. This sequence joins TRBV27 and TRBJ2-1, with 10 positions matching TRBD2. Trimming at V came to 7 bases and at J to 5 bases, leaving 17 bases not matched to a gene. The CDR3 is 18 amino acids. Germline values: CDR1 MNHEY, CDR2 SMNVEV (reference sequence).

This chain uses TRBV10-3 with TRBJ2-7, with D tentatively TRBD1 (5 bases). Germline V lookup: CDR1 ENHRY, CDR2 SYGVKD. The CDR3 sequence is 15 residues long. Trimming shortened V by 2 bases and J by 0 bases, and 11 bases separated the two germline ends. The CDR3 DNA follows: TGTGCCATCAGTGAGAAGGGGTCCAGCTCCTACGAGCAGTACTTC. Translating gives CAISEKGSSSYEQYF.

This clonotype was observed at least ten times. This chain connects TRBV20-1 to TRBJ2-1; TRBD2 aligns across 7 bases. This CDR3 is 13 amino acids long. V shed 6 bases and J 8 bases; nucleotides not matched to a gene: 10. CDR1 DFQATT and CDR2 SNEGSKA come from the germline V gene (reference sequence). CDR3 in amino acids: CSAESGTGDEQFF. CDR3 coding DNA: TGCAGTGCCGAAAGCGGGACGGGGGATGAGCAGTTCTTC.

This chain connects TRBV12-3 or TRBV12-4 to TRBJ2-7; possible D gene TRBD1, 6 bases. Trimming removed 7 bases at V and 2 bases at J, with 15 bases between. The CDR3 has 14 amino acids. CDR3: CASTATGGTYEQYF. DNA for the CDR3: TGTGCCAGCACCGCGACAGGAGGAACCTACGAGCAGTACTTC.

The chain employs TRBV20-1 and TRBJ1-3; D not certain. The CDR3 extends over 11 amino acids. Germline V lookup: CDR1 DFQATT, CDR2 SNEGSKA (reference sequence). The V and J ends lost 6 bases and 7 bases respectively, with 10 bases between them. The CDR3 sequence is CSALRDNTIYF. The CDR3, as DNA: TGCAGTGCCCTGCGGGATAACACCATATATTTT.

This clonotype occurred a few times. The genes are TRBV9 and TRBJ1-6, with TRBD1 matching 12 bases. V lost 3 bases, J lost 9 bases, and 7 bases stayed unmatched. Per the germline V gene, CDR1 is SGDLS and CDR2 is YYNGEE. The CDR3 has 16 amino acids. The CDR3 reads CASSARDRGLVSPLHF. The CDR3 bases are TGTGCCAGCAGCGCGAGGGACAGGGGGCTTGTTTCACCCCTCCACTTT.

This clonotype appeared many times. This sequence joins TRBV7-9 and TRBJ2-3, with D unresolved. Germline values: CDR1 SEHNR, CDR2 FQNEAQ (reference sequence). With 7 bases removed from V and 4 bases from J, the gap between germline ends came to 6 bases. The CDR3 runs 11 residues. CDR3 sequence: CASTLADTQYF. CDR3 bases: TGTGCCAGCACCCTCGCAGATACGCAGTATTTT. Combining the CDR3 with reference TRBV7-9 and TRBJ2-3 gives the whole variable domain DTGVSQNPRHKITKRGQNVTFRCDPISEHNRLYWYRQTLGQGPEFLTYFQNEAQLEKSRLLSDRFSAERPKGSFSTLEIQRTEQGDSAMYLCASTLADTQYFGPGTRLTVL.